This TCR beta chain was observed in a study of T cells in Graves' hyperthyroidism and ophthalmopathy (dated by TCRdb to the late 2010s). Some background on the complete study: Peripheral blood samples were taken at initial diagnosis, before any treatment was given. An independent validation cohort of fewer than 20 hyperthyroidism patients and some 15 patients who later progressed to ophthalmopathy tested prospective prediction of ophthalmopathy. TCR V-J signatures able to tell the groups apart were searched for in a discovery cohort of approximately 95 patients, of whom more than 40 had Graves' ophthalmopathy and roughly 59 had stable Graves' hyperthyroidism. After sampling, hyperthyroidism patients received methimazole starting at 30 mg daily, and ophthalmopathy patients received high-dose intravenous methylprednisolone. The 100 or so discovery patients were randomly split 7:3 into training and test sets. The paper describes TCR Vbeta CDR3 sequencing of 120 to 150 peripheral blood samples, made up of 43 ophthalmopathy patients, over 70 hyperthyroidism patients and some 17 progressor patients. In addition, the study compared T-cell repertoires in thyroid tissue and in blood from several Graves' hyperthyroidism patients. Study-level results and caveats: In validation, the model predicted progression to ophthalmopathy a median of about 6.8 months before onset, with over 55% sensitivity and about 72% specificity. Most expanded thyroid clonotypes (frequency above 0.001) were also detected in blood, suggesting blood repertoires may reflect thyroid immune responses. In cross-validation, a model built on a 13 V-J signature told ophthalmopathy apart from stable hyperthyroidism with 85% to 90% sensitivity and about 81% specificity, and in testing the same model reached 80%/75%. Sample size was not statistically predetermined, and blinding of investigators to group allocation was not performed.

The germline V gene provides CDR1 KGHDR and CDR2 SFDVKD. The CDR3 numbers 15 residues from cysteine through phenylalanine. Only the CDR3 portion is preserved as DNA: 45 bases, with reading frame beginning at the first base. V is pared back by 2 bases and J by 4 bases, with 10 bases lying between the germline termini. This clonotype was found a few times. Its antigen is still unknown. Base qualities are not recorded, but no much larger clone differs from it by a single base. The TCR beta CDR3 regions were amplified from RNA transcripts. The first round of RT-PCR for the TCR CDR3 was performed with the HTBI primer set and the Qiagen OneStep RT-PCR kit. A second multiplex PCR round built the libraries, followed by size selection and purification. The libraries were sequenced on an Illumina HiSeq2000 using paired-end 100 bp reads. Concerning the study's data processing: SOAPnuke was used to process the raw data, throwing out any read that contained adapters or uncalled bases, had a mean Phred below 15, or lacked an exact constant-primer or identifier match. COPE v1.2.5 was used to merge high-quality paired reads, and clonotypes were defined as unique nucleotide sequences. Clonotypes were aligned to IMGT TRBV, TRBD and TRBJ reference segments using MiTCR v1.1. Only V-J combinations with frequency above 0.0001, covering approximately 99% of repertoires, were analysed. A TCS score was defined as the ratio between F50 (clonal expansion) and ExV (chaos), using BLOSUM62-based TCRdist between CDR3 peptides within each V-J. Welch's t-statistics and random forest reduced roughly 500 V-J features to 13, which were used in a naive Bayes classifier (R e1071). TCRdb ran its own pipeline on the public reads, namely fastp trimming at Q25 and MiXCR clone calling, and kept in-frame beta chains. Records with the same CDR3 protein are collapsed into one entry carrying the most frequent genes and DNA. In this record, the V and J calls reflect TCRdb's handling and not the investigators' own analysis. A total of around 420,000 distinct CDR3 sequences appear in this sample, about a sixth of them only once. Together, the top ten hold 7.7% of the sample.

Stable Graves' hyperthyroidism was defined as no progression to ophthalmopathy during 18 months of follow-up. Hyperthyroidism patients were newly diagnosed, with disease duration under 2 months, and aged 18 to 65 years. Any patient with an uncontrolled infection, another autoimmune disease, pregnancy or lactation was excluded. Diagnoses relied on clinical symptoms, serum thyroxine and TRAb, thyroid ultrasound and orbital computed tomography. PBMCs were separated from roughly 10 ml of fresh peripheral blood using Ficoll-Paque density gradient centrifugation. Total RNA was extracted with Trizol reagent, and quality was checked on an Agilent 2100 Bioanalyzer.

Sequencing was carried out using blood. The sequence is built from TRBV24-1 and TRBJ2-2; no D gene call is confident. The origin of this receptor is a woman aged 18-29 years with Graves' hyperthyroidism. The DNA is TGTGCCACCAGTGATTCGTTGACTTCCACCGGGGAGCTGTTTTTT. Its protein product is CATSDSLTSTGELFF.